The clone carrying this T cell receptor beta chain was counted ten times or more. Its antigen is not known. Diagnosis relied on clinical symptoms, serum thyroxine and TRAb, thyroid ultrasound and orbital computed tomography. This sample was included in a study of T cells in Graves' hyperthyroidism and ophthalmopathy. Whole-study context: The authors collected peripheral blood at initial diagnosis, before any treatment.

Findings of the study overall: Most clonotypes expanded in the thyroid (above 0.001) were also present in blood. Using 13 V-J features, a model discriminated ophthalmopathy from stable hyperthyroidism.

Germline V lookup: CDR1 DFQATT, CDR2 SNEGSKA (reference sequence). The CDR3 is 14 residues long. V lost 6 bases, J lost 2 bases, and 4 bases stayed unmatched. Amplified TCR beta CDR3 regions came from RNA transcripts. HTBI primers drove first-round RT-PCR of the TCR CDR3. Using its own MiXCR run on the multiplex PCR reads, TCRdb lists one record per CDR3 protein. In the table there are about 250,000 distinct CDR3 sequences, approximately 25% of which are singletons. The chain carries TRBV20-1 and TRBJ2-7; 13 bases agree with TRBD2. Sequencing was carried out using blood. The sequence was obtained from a woman aged 40 to 55 with Graves' ophthalmopathy. CDR3 amino acids: CSAQTSGGTYEQYF. The CDR3, as DNA: TGCAGTGCCCAGACTAGCGGGGGGACCTACGAGCAGTACTTC.